This T cell receptor beta chain was identified during a study of a mutant IDH1 vaccine in newly diagnosed glioma. Looking at the study overall: Therapy received beforehand was radiotherapy, temozolomide, or both, with most patients given both.

Note on this clone: Its cognate antigen is unknown.

Study results and caveats: Pseudoprogression seemed unlinked to shifts in top peripheral T cell clonotypes.

Time point denoted: week 23, last vaccination. Vaccination used 300 ug of mutant IDH1 20-mer peptide per dose, with topical imiquimod. Germline CDR1 is SQVTM and CDR2 is ANQGSEA. CDR3 length equals 14 residues. Clones were read by immunoSEQ multiplex PCR, and TCRdb kept only the in-frame ones, dropping some. The table shows around 56,000 clones, with roughly 81% occurring only once. The sequences come from PBMCs, collected from a glioma patient whose treatment included an IDH1 peptide vaccine. The receptor was isolated from a woman between 40 and 55 years old with glioma. Some clones in this sample may be carry-over from other donors' samples. J is TRBJ2-5 and V is TRBV29-1; either TRBD1 or TRBD2 may fit D (5 bases each). The assigned J gene may be wrong: the sequence end matches TRBJ2-7 better. This chain's CDR3 is CSVESWGIPYEQYF. CDR3 DNA: TGCAGCGTTGAATCATGGGGGATACCCTACGAGCAGTACTTC.